Below are 23 T cell receptor beta chains sequenced from a single sample in a study of blood T cell repertoires in COVID-19. Clones were sequenced by immunoSEQ multiplex PCR, and TCRdb holds only the in-frame ones, with some missing. The table records tens of thousands of clones, 75% to 90% of them present only once. The sequenced sample was peripheral blood. These receptors all come from a human donor in a cohort sampled during active COVID-19.

This chain joins TRBV19 and TRBJ1-6; D is undetermined. Trimming took off 7 bases at V and 10 bases at J, with 14 bases between the two ends. The CDR3 has 13 amino acids. The germline V gene has CDR1 LNHDA and CDR2 SQIVND (reference sequence). Here the CDR3 reads CASNGLPGSPLHF. The CDR3 nucleotides read TGTGCCAGTAATGGACTGCCGGGGTCACCCCTCCACTTT.

For this clone: One junction end does not reproduce the germline sequence, and a read error may be involved. J is TRBJ1-2 and V is TRBV5-6, with unresolved D. This CDR3 spans 12 amino acids. Looked up from germline, CDR1 is SGHDT and CDR2 is YYEEEE. In DNA form, the CDR3 reads TGTGCCAGCAGCCTGCAGCACTACGGCTACACCTTC. It encodes CASSLQHYGYTF.

The chain uses TRBV27 and TRBJ2-3; 11 bases align to TRBD2. Germline-derived CDR1 and CDR2 are MNHEY and SMNVEV (reference sequence). This CDR3 region has 16 residues. With V trimmed by 4 bases and J by 2 bases, 5 bases remained unmatched. This CDR3 reads CASSSGLAGYTDTQYF. CDR3 bases: TGTGCCAGCAGTTCCGGACTAGCGGGCTACACAGATACGCAGTATTTT.

About this clone itself: One junction end does not reproduce the germline sequence, and a read error may be involved. The V gene is TRBV5-1, the J gene TRBJ2-7; 10 nucleotides align to TRBD1. The CDR3 is 12 amino acids. Germline V lookup: CDR1 SGHRS, CDR2 YFSETQ. The DNA for the CDR3 is TGCGCCAGCAGCTTAGACGAGGGACAGGGGTTCTTC. It encodes CASSLDEGQGFF.

The chain is built from TRBV10-1 and TRBJ2-5; 9 positions match TRBD2. The CDR3 is 14 amino acids. Trimming removed 3 bases from V and 4 bases from J; junction bases left unmatched: 3. Germline-derived CDR1 and CDR2 are WNHNN and SYGVQD (reference sequence). As DNA, the CDR3 is TGCGCCAGCAGTGAAAGCGGGAGGAGAGAGACCCAGTACTTC. It encodes CASSESGRRETQYF.

Points on this clone: The junction and the germline gene differ at one end; a read error may be behind it. V is TRBV7-7 and J is TRBJ2-7, with 13 bases lining up with TRBD2. Germline loops: CDR1 SSHAT, CDR2 FNYEAQ (reference sequence). CDR3 length equals 15 residues. The CDR3, as DNA: TGTGCTAGCAGCGCCGGACTAGCGGGAGTGAACGAGCAGTACTTC. Protein sequence: CASSAGLAGVNEQYF.

This clone has a handful of counts. The chain has TRBV5-1 and TRBJ2-7, with 9 bases that match TRBD1. The V gene's germline CDR1 is SGHRS and CDR2 YFSETQ. CDR3 size: 17 residues. Trimming cost V 0 bases and J 6 bases; bases outside gene matches: 13. The CDR3 DNA sequence: TGCGCCAGCAGCTTGGGTTCACAGGGGGCGCAATGGCGCGAGCAGTACTTC. This gives the protein CASSLGSQGAQWREQYF.

This clone was counted once. V gene TRBV12-2 combines with J gene TRBJ1-2; TRBD1, the table's D call, was not compared with the DNA. TRBV12-2 is noted as a pseudogene. This CDR3 comprises 15 residues. The CDR3 here is CASRLNGQINYGYTF. CDR3 DNA: TGTGCAAGTCGCTTGAATGGACAGATCAACTATGGCTACACCTTC.

V usage is TRBV28 and J usage is TRBJ1-1, with D perhaps TRBD1 (6 bases). Trimming cost V 6 bases and J 6 bases, with 17 bases left between them. CDR1 and CDR2 (germline): MDHEN, SYDVKM. The CDR3 contains 14 residues. Here the CDR3 reads CASSRGVGASEAFF. The CDR3 coding sequence is TGTGCCAGCAGCCGAGGGGTGGGGGCCTCTGAAGCTTTCTTT. Full variable domain (remainder filled in from reference TRBV28 and TRBJ1-1): DVKVTQSSRYLVKRTGEKVFLECVQDMDHENMFWYRQDPGLGLRLIYFSYDVKMKEKGDIPEGYSVSREKKERFSLILESASTNQTSMYLCASSRGVGASEAFFGQGTRLTVV.

This chain's CDR3 is CASTRGTNTGELFF. DNA for the CDR3: TGTGCCAGCACCAGGGGCACGAACACCGGGGAGCTGTTTTTT. This chain links TRBV7-9 with TRBJ2-2; D is possibly TRBD1 (6 bases). This CDR3 contains 14 residues. CDR1 and CDR2 (germline): SEHNR, FQNEAQ (reference sequence). Between the trimmed V and J ends, which lost 7 bases and 0 bases, there was a span of 9 bases. Looking up the rest from reference TRBV7-9 and TRBJ2-2 gives the full variable domain: DTGVSQNPRHKITKRGQNVTFRCDPISEHNRLYWYRQTLGQGPEFLTYFQNEAQLEKSRLLSDRFSAERPKGSFSTLEIQRTEQGDSAMYLCASTRGTNTGELFFGEGSRLTVL.

The chain is built from TRBV2 and TRBJ2-1; 8 nucleotides match TRBD2. This CDR3 has 16 residues. Unmatched junction bases numbered 8, after V lost 4 bases and J lost 3 bases. The germline V gene has CDR1 SNHLY and CDR2 FYNNEI. The CDR3 nucleotides read TGTGCCAGCAGTGGCCCGGGGCTAGCGGGCTACAATGAGCAGTTCTTC. Encoded protein: CASSGPGLAGYNEQFF. Variable domain in full (rest from reference TRBV2 and TRBJ2-1): EPEVTQTPSHQVTQMGQEVILRCVPISNHLYFYWYRQILGQKVEFLVSFYNNEISEKSEIFDDQFSVERPDGSNFTLKIRSTKLEDSAMYFCASSGPGLAGYNEQFFGPGTRLTVL.

This rearrangement joins TRBV5-1 to TRBJ2-3; D is unclear. The CDR3 length is 14 residues. Trimming took off 0 bases at V and 3 bases at J, with 8 bases between the two ends. Looked up from germline, CDR1 is SGHRS and CDR2 is YFSETQ. The DNA of the CDR3 is TGCGCCAGCAGCTTGGCTGACGGGACAGATACGCAGTATTTT. The encoded protein is CASSLADGTDTQYF.

The rearrangement uses TRBV4-2 and TRBJ1-4; 12 nucleotides align to TRBD1. CDR1 is LGHNA and CDR2 is YNFKEQ in the germline V gene. Trimming took 8 bases from V and 0 from J; bases not matched to a gene: 4. The CDR3 loop spans 16 amino acids. As DNA, the CDR3 is TGTGCCAGCCGGGACAGGGGGCTTTCAACTAATGAAAAACTGTTTTTT. Its protein product is CASRDRGLSTNEKLFF.

This chain links TRBV28 with TRBJ1-2; TRBD1 matches at 7 bases. The CDR3 runs 15 residues. Germline V gives CDR1 MDHEN, CDR2 SYDVKM. J was trimmed by 5 bases and V by 4 bases; bases with no gene match: 10. CDR3 sequence reads: CASSSLTGIVYGYTF. The CDR3 region has the DNA TGTGCCAGCAGTTCCCTGACAGGGATCGTGTATGGCTACACCTTC.

V is TRBV28 and J is TRBJ2-7; the match to TRBD2 covers 11 bases. Trimming took 7 bases from V and 5 from J; bases not matched to a gene: 7. The CDR3 spans 14 residues. CDR1 is MDHEN and CDR2 is SYDVKM in the germline V gene. The CDR3 spells CASIRLAGSHEQYF. CDR3 DNA: TGTGCCAGCATAAGACTAGCGGGAAGTCACGAGCAGTACTTC. Filled out from reference TRBV28 and TRBJ2-7, the complete variable domain reads DVKVTQSSRYLVKRTGEKVFLECVQDMDHENMFWYRQDPGLGLRLIYFSYDVKMKEKGDIPEGYSVSREKKERFSLILESASTNQTSMYLCASIRLAGSHEQYFGPGTRLTVT.

This clone was detected many times. V is TRBV28 and J is TRBJ1-5; D is undetermined. Germline assignment: CDR1 MDHEN and CDR2 SYDVKM. This CDR3 region has 15 residues. V shed 3 bases and J shed 2 bases, with 11 bases lying between them. The CDR3 nucleotides are TGTGCCAGCAGTTTCCGGGCGGGAGGCAATCAGCCCCAGCATTTT. As protein: CASSFRAGGNQPQHF.

This clone was observed once. This rearrangement joins TRBV11-2 to TRBJ2-7; D possibly corresponds to TRBD1 (7 bases). V was shortened by 2 bases and J by 4 bases, with 18 bases between the two germline ends. CDR1 is SGHAT and CDR2 is FQNNGV in the germline V gene. The CDR3 loop spans 16 amino acids. The CDR3 here is CASSLQAGRGVYEQYF. The CDR3 bases are TGTGCCAGCAGCTTACAAGCGGGCAGGGGGGTTTACGAGCAGTACTTC.

The rearrangement uses TRBV10-3 and TRBJ1-1; tentative D call: TRBD1 (5 bases). Germline loops: CDR1 ENHRY, CDR2 SYGVKD. This CDR3 contains 14 residues. Trimming cost V 4 bases and J 1 base, with 10 bases left between them. CDR3 DNA: TGTGCCATCAGTGTGGCGGGGGGGAACACTGAAGCTTTCTTT. As protein: CAISVAGGNTEAFF.

This chain joins TRBV6-5 and TRBJ1-4; D unresolved. Germline-derived CDR1 and CDR2 are MNHEY and SVGAGI. The CDR3 is 13 residues long. With 7 bases removed from V and 8 bases from J, the gap between germline ends came to 14 bases. The CDR3 nucleotides read TGTGCCAGCACTACGAGAGGAGGGGAAAAACTGTTTTTT. Its translation: CASTTRGGEKLFF.

The V gene is TRBV19, the J gene TRBJ2-1, with a possible D match to TRBD1 (6 bases). CDR3 length: 15 amino acids. Germline V gene data show CDR1 as LNHDA and CDR2 as SQIVND (reference sequence). V was trimmed by 3 bases and J by 6 bases, leaving 15 bases between them. CDR3 nucleotide sequence: TGTGCCAGTAGTATCGCGCCAGGGGTCGGCAATGAGCAGTTCTTC. It yields the protein CASSIAPGVGNEQFF. The variable domain in full, with the rest retrieved from reference TRBV19 and TRBJ2-1, is DGGITQSPKYLFRKEGQNVTLSCEQNLNHDAMYWYRQDPGQGLRLIYYSQIVNDFQKGDIAEGYSVSREKKESFPLTVTSAQKNPTAFYLCASSIAPGVGNEQFFGPGTRLTVL.

The V and J genes are TRBV27 and TRBJ1-2; 12 bases fit TRBD1. This CDR3 is 16 amino acids long. Germline CDR1 reads MNHEY; CDR2 reads SMNVEV (reference sequence). The trim removed 3 bases at V and 4 bases at J, leaving 6 bases unmatched. DNA of the CDR3: TGTGCCAGCAGTTTCTCCGGGACAGGGGGCGGCTATGGCTACACCTTC. Its protein product is CASSFSGTGGGYGYTF.

This clone was seen once. The V gene is TRBV2, the J gene TRBJ2-7; TRBD1 matches at 8 bases. Germline V gives CDR1 SNHLY, CDR2 FYNNEI. The CDR3 is 14 residues long. J was trimmed by 3 bases and V by 1 base; bases with no gene match: 2. The CDR3 sequence is CASSEGTGNYEQYF. DNA of the CDR3: TGTGCCAGCAGTGAAGGGACAGGGAACTACGAGCAGTACTTC.

CDR3 region: CASSFRDRGTKTQYF. DNA of the CDR3: TGCGCCAGCAGCTTCCGGGACAGGGGGACTAAGACCCAGTACTTC. V and J are TRBV5-1 and TRBJ2-5; 11 bases line up with TRBD1. This CDR3 has 15 residues. CDR1 and CDR2 (germline): SGHRS, YFSETQ. V shed 2 bases and J 6 bases; nucleotides not matched to a gene: 6.